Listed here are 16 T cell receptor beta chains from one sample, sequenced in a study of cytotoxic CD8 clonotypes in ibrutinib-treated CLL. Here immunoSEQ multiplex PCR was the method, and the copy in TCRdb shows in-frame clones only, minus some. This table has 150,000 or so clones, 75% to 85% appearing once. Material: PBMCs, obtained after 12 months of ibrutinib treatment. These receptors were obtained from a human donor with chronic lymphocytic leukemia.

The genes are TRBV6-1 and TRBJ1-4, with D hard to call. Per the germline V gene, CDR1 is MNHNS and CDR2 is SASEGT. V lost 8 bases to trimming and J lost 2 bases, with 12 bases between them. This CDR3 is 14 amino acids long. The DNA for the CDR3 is TGTGCCAGCTTCCCGGCTGGCACTAATGAAAAACTGTTTTTT. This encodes CASFPAGTNEKLFF.

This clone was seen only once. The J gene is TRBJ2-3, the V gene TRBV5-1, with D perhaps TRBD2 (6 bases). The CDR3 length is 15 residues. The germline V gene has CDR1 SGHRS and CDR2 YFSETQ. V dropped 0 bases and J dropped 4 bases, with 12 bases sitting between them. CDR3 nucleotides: TGCGCCAGCAGCTTGGGGGACTGGGCCTCAGATACGCAGTATTTT. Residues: CASSLGDWASDTQYF.

The CDR3 nucleotides are TGTGCCAGCACGAGCGGGAGGTTCTACGAGCAGTACTTC. Translation gives CASTSGRFYEQYF. The chain has TRBV27 and TRBJ2-7, with TRBD2 matching over 9 bases. The V segment lost 7 bases and the J segment 3 bases; nucleotides outside the gene matches: 4. The CDR3 has 13 amino acids. Germline V gives CDR1 MNHEY, CDR2 SMNVEV (reference sequence).

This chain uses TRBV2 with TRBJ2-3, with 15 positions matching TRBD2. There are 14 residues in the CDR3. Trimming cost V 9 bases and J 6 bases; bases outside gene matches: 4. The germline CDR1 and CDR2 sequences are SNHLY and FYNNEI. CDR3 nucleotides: TGTGCCAGGGGACTAGCGGGAGGCGGGGATACGCAGTATTTT. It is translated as CARGLAGGGDTQYF.

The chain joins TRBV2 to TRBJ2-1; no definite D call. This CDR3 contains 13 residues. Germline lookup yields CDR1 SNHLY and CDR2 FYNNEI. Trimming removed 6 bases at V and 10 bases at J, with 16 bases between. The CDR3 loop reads CASRASSVGEQFF. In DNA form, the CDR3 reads TGTGCCAGCAGGGCCTCGTCGGTTGGGGAGCAGTTCTTC.

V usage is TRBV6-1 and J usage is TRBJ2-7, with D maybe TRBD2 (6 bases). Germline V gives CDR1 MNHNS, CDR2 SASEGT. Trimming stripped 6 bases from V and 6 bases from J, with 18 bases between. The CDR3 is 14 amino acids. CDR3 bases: TGTGCCAGCAGAACGGCGCATGTCGGGGGCGAGCAGTACTTC. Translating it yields CASRTAHVGGEQYF.

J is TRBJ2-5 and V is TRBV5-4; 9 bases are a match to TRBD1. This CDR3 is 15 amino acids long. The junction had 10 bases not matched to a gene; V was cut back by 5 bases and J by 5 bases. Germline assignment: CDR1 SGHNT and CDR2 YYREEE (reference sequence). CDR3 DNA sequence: TGTGCCAGCAGTTCTCCGGGACAGGGTGTTGAGACCCAGTACTTC. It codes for CASSSPGQGVETQYF.

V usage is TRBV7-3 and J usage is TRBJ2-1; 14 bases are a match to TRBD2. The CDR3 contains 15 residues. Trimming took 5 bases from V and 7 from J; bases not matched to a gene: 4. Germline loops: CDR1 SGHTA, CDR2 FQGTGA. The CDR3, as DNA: TGTGCCAGCAGCGCAGGGACTAGCGGGAGTAATGAGCAGTTCTTC. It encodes CASSAGTSGSNEQFF.

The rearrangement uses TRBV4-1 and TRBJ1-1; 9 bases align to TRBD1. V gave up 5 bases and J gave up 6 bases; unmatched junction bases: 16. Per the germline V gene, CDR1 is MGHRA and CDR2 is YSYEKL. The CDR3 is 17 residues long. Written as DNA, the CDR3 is TGCGCCAGCAGCAAAAGGACAGGGGACGCCACTGGTGCTGAAGCTTTCTTT. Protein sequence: CASSKRTGDATGAEAFF.

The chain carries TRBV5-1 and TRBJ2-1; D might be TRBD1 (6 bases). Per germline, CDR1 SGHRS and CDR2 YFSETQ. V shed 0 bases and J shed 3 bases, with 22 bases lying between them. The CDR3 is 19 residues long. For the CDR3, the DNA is TGCGCCAGCAGCTTGGTGGGATCAGGACAGCGAGGTTACTACAATGAGCAGTTCTTC. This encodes CASSLVGSGQRGYYNEQFF.

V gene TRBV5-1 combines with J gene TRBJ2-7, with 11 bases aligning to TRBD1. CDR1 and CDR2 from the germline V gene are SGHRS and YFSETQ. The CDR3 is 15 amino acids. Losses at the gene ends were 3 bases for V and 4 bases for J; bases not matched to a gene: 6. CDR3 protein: CASSSGQGALYEQYF. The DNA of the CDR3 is TGCGCCAGCAGCTCCGGACAGGGGGCTTTGTACGAGCAGTACTTC.

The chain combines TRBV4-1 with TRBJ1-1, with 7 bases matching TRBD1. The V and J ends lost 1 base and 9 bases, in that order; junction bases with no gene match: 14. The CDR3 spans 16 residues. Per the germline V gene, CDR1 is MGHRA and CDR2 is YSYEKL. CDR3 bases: TGCGCCAGCAGCCAAGGATTTACAGGGGAGTTGGTGAAAGCTTTCTTT. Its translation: CASSQGFTGELVKAFF.

The DNA for the CDR3 is TGTGCCAGCAGTTACTCCCAGGGGGCCACTGAAGCTTTCTTT. Protein: CASSYSQGATEAFF. V gene TRBV6-6 combines with J gene TRBJ1-1; 8 bases agree with TRBD1. Unmatched junction bases numbered 1, after V lost 0 bases and J lost 4 bases. CDR1 and CDR2 from the germline V gene are MNHNY and SVGAGI (reference sequence). The CDR3 is 14 amino acids.

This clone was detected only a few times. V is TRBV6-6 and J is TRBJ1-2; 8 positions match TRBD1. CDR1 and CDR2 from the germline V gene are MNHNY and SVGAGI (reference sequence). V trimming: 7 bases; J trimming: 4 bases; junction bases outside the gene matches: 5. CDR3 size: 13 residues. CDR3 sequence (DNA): TGTGCCAGCAAAGGACAGGGCCCCTATGGCTACACCTTC. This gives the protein CASKGQGPYGYTF.

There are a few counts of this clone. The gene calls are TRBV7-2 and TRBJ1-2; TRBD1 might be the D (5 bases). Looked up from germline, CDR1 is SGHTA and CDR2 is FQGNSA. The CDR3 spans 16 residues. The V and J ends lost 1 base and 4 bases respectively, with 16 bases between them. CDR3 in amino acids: CASSLVARQSGYGYTF. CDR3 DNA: TGTGCCAGCAGCTTAGTAGCAAGACAGTCTGGCTATGGCTACACCTTC.

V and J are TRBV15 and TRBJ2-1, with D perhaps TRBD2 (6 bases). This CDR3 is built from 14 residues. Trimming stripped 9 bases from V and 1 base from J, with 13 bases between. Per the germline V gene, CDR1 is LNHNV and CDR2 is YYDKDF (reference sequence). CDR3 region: CATGRELSYNEQFF. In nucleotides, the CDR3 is TGTGCCACGGGACGGGAGCTTTCCTACAATGAGCAGTTCTTC.